The clone carrying this T cell receptor (beta chain) was seen just once. Its antigen is still unknown. This record belongs to a study of cytomegalovirus exposure and HLA in healthy donors. The study's findings and limits: Another analysis was done later, and it associated around 17,000 TCR beta sequences with HLA alleles at 0.05 false discovery rate.

Primers for the PCR totalled 60 Vbeta and 13 Jbeta. Method: immunoSEQ multiplex PCR; TCRdb's copy keeps in-frame clones and lacks some. The sample contains around 100,000 clones, 74% of which appear only once. Trimming cost V 8 bases and J 8 bases, with 18 bases left between them. CDR1 and CDR2 (germline): LNHDA, SQIVND (reference sequence). This CDR3 region has 13 residues. The source is a man in his fifties in good health and CMV-seropositive. This chain joins TRBV19 and TRBJ1-1; D is uncertain. The sequenced sample was PBMCs. The CDR3 DNA sequence: TGTGCCAGTTTAAACCGGGCCCGGGAAGAAGCTTTCTTT. Residues: CASLNRAREEAFF. Full variable domain (rest looked up from reference TRBV19 and TRBJ1-1): DGGITQSPKYLFRKEGQNVTLSCEQNLNHDAMYWYRQDPGQGLRLIYYSQIVNDFQKGDIAEGYSVSREKKESFPLTVTSAQKNPTAFYLCASLNRAREEAFFGQGTRLTVV.